The following is a TCR beta chain sequence with its context. Sequencing was performed with immunoSEQ multiplex PCR; in TCRdb, only in-frame clones are kept and a portion is missing. The sample includes almost 70,000 clones, roughly nine tenths seen only once; the top ten take roughly 0.27%. This sample was included in a study of OX40 agonist ivuxolimab in advanced cancers. Background on the study: Clinicians treated patients with ivuxolimab, an agonistic anti-OX40 (CD134) antibody.

The V end lost 6 bases, the J end lost 0 bases, and 9 bases lay between the germline ends. Germline V lookup: CDR1 MDHEN, CDR2 SYDVKM. The CDR3 loop spans 14 amino acids. This sequence was found in an adult with an advanced solid tumor such as melanoma, head and neck, liver or kidney cancer. The chain carries TRBV28 and TRBJ1-3; D possibly corresponds to TRBD1 (5 bases). This sample comprised CD4+ or CD8+ T cells sorted from blood, obtained in a trial of the OX40 agonist ivuxolimab. The CDR3 DNA follows: TGTGCCAGCAGAACTGGGGGCTCTGGAAACACCATATATTTT. It yields the protein CASRTGGSGNTIYF.